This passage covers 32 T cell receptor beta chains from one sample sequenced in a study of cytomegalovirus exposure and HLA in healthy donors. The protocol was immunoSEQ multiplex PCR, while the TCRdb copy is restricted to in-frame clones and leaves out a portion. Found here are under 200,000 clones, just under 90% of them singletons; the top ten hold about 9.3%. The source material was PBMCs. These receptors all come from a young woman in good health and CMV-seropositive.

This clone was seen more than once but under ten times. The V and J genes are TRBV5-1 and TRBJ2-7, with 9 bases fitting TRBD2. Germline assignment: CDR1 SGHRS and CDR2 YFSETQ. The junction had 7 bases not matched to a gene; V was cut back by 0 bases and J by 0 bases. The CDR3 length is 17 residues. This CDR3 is CASSLGDSGRGSYEQYF. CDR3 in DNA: TGCGCCAGCAGCTTGGGTGATAGCGGGAGAGGCTCCTACGAGCAGTACTTC. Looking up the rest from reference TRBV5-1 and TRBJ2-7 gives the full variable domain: KAGVTQTPRYLIKTRGQQVTLSCSPISGHRSVSWYQQTPGQGLQFLFEYFSETQRNKGNFPGRFSGRQFSNSRSEMNVSTLELGDSALYLCASSLGDSGRGSYEQYFGPGTRLTVT.

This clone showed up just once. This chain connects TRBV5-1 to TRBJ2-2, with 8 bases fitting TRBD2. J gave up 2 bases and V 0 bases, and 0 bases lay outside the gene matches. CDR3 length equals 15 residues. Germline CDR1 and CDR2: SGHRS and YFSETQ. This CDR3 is CASSLGTSNTGELFF. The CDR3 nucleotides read TGCGCCAGCAGCTTGGGGACTAGCAACACCGGGGAGCTGTTTTTT.

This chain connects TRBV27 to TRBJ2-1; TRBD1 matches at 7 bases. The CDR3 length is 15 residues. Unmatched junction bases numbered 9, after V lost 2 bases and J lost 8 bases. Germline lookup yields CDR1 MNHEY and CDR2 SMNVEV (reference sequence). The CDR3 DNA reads TGTGCCAGCAGTTTAAGTGGTGCAGGGGGTGATGAGCAGTTCTTC. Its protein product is CASSLSGAGGDEQFF.

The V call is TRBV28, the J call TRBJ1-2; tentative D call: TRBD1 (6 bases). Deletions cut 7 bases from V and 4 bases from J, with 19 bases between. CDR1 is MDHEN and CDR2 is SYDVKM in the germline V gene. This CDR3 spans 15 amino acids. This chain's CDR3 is CASIRGAQPTYGYTF. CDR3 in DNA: TGTGCCAGCATCCGGGGGGCCCAACCTACCTATGGCTACACCTTC.

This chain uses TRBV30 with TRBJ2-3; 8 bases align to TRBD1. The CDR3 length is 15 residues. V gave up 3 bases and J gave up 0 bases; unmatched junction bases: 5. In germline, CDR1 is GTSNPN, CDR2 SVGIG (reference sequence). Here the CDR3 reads CAWSQGASSTDTQYF. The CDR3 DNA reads TGTGCCTGGAGCCAGGGGGCATCTAGCACAGATACGCAGTATTTT.

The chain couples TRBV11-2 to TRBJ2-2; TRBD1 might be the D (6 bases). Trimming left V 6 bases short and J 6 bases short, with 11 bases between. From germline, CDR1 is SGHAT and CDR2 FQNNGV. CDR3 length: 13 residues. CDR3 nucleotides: TGTGCCAGCAGGCAAACAGGGCCCGGGGAGCTGTTTTTT. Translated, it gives CASRQTGPGELFF.

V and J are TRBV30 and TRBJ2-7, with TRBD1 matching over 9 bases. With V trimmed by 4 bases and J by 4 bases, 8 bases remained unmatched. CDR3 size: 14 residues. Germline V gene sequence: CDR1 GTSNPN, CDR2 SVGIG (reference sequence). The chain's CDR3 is CAWMWGQGFYEQYF. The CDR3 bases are TGTGCCTGGATGTGGGGACAGGGTTTTTACGAGCAGTACTTC.

The CDR3 coding sequence is TGTGCCAGCAGCTTGTTTCTAGCGGATGGTAGCTCCTACGAGCAGTACTTC. Its translation: CASSLFLADGSSYEQYF. The rearrangement links TRBV5-8 to TRBJ2-7, with 7 positions matching TRBD2. Germline V gene sequence: CDR1 SGHTS, CDR2 YDEGEE. This CDR3 has 17 residues. J was trimmed by 0 bases and V by 1 base; bases with no gene match: 10. The full variable domain, completed using reference TRBV5-8 and TRBJ2-7, is EAGVTQSPTHLIKTRGQQATLRCSPISGHTSVYWYQQALGLGLQFLLWYDEGEERNRGNFPPRFSGRQFPNYSSELNVNALELEDSALYLCASSLFLADGSSYEQYFGPGTRLTVT.

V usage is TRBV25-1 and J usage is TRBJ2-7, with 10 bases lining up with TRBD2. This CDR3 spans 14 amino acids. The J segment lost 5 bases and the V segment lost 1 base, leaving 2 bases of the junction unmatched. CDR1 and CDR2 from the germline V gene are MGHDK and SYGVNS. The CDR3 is CASSELGTSDEQYF. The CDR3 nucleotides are TGTGCCAGCAGTGAATTAGGGACTAGCGACGAGCAGTACTTC.

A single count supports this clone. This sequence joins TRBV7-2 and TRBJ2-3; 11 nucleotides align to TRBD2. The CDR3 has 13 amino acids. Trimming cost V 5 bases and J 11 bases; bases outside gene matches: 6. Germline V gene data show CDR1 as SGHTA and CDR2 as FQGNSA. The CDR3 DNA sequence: TGTGCCAGCAGCCCACCCGGGACTAGCGGGCAGTATTTT. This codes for CASSPPGTSGQYF. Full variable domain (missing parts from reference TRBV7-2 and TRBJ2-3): GAGVSQSPSNKVTEKGKDVELRCDPISGHTALYWYRQSLGQGLEFLIYFQGNSAPDKSGLPSDRFSAERTGGSVSTLTIQRTQQEDSAVYLCASSPPGTSGQYFGPGTRLTVL.

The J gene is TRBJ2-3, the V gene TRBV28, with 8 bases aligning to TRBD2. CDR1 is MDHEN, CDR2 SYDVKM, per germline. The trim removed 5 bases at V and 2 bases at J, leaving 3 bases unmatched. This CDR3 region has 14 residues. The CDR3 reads CASSIAGLTDTQYF. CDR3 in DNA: TGTGCCAGCAGTATAGCGGGACTCACAGATACGCAGTATTTT.

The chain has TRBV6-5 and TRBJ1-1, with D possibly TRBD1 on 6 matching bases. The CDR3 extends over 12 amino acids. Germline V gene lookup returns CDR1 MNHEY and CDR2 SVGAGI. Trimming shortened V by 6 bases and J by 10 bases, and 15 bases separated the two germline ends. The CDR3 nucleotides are TGTGCCAGCAGCCAGGACAGTGGTGGAGCTTTCTTT. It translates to CASSQDSGGAFF.

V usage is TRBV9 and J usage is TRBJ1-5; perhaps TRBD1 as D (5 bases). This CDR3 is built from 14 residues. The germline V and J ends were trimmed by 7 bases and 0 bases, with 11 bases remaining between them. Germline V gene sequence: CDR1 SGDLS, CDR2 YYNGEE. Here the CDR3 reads CASSAGHSNQPQHF. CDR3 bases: TGTGCCAGCTCCGCAGGGCATAGCAATCAGCCCCAGCATTTT.

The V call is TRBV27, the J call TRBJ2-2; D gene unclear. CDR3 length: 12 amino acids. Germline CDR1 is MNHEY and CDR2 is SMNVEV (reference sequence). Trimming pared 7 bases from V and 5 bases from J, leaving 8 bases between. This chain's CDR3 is CASNRRTGELFF. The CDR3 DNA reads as TGTGCCAGCAATCGTCGGACCGGGGAGCTGTTTTTT.

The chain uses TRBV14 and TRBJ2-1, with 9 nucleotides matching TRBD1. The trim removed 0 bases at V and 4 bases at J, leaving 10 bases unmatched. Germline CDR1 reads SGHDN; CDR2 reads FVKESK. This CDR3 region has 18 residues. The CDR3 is CASSQDIQLGQGYNEQFF. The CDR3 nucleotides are TGTGCCAGCAGCCAAGATATACAGTTGGGACAGGGATACAATGAGCAGTTCTTC.

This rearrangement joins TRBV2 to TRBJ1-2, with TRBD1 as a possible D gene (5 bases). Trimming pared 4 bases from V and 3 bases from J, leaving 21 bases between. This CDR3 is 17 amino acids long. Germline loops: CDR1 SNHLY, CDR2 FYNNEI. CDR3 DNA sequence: TGTGCCAGCAGTGGCCTAAGGACACCGGCGGACCACTATGGCTACACCTTC. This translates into CASSGLRTPADHYGYTF.

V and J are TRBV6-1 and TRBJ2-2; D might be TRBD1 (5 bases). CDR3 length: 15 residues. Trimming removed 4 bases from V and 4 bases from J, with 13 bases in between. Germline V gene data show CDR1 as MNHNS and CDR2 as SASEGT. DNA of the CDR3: TGTGCCAGCAGTGCGTTGAAGGGGCTCACCGGGGAGCTGTTTTTT. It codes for CASSALKGLTGELFF.

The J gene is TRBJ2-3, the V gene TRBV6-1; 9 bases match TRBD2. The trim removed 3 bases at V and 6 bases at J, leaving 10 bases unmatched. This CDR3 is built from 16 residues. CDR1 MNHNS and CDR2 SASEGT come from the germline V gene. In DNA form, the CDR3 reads TGTGCCAGCAGTGATGGGGCGGGAGGGCCCCGGGATACGCAGTATTTT. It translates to CASSDGAGGPRDTQYF.

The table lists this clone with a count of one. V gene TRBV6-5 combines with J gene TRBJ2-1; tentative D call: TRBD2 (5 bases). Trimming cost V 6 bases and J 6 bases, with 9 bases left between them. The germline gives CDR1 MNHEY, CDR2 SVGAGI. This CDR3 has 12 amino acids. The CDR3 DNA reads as TGTGCCAGCAGCTATACTAGCAATGAGCAGTTCTTC. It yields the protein CASSYTSNEQFF.

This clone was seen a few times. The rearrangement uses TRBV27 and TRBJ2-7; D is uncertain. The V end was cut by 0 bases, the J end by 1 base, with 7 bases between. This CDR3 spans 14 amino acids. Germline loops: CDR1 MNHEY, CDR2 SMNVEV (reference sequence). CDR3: CASSLSENSYEQYF. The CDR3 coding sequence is TGTGCCAGCAGTTTATCAGAGAATTCCTACGAGCAGTACTTC.

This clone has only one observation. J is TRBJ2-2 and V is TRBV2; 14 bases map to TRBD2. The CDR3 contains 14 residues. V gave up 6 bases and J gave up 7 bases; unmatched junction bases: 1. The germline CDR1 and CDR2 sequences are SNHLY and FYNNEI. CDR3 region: CASRGLAGGGELFF. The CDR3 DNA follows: TGTGCCAGCAGAGGACTAGCGGGAGGCGGGGAGCTGTTTTTT.

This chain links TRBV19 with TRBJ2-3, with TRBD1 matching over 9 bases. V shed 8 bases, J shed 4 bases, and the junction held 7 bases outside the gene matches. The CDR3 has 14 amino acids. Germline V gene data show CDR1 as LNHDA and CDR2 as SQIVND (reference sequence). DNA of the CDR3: TGTGCCAGTTGGGCGGGACAGGGTGCAGATACGCAGTATTTT. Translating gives CASWAGQGADTQYF.

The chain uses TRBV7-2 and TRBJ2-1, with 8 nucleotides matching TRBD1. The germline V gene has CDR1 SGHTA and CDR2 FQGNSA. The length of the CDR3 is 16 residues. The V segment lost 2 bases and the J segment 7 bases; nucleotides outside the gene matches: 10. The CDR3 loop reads CASSLKGQGARNEQFF. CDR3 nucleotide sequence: TGTGCCAGCAGCTTAAAGGGCCAGGGGGCGAGAAATGAGCAGTTCTTC.

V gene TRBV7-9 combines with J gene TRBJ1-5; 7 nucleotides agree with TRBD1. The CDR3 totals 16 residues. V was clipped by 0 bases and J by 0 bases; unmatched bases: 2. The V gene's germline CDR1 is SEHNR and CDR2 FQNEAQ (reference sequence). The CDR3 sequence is CASSLADRYSNQPQHF. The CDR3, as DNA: TGTGCCAGCAGCTTAGCGGACAGGTATAGCAATCAGCCCCAGCATTTT.

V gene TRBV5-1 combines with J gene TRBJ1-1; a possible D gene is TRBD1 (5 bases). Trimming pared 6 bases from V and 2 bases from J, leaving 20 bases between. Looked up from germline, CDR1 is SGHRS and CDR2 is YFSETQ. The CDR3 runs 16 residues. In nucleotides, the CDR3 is TGCGCCAGCACTCCCCGGGGTGGGGGGTTTAACACTGAAGCTTTCTTT. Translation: CASTPRGGGFNTEAFF.

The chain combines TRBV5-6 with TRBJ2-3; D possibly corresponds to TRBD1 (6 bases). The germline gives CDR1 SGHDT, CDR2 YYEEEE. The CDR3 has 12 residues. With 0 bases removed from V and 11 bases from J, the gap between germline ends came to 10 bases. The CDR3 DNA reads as TGTGCCAGCAGCTTGGAGGGGGAAAAGCAGTATTTT. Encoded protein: CASSLEGEKQYF.

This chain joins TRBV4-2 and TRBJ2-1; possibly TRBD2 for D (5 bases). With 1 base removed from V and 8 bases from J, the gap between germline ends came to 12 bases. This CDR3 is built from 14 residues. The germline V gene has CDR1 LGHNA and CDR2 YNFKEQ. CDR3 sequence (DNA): TGTGCCAGCAGCCAAGCGGGTAGCGCCGATGAGCAGTTCTTC. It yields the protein CASSQAGSADEQFF.

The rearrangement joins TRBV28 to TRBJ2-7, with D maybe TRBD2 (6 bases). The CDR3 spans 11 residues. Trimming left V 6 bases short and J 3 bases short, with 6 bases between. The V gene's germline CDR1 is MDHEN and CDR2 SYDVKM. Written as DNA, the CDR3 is TGTGCCAGCAGGGGGGGCTACGAGCAGTACTTC. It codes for CASRGGYEQYF.

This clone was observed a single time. The CDR3 loop reads CASSTGSTDTQYF. The CDR3 DNA follows: TGTGCCAGCAGTACAGGGAGCACAGATACGCAGTATTTT. The chain joins TRBV7-8 to TRBJ2-3; a possible D gene is TRBD1 (6 bases). V was trimmed by 6 bases and J by 0 bases, leaving 7 bases between them. Germline assignment: CDR1 SGHVS and CDR2 FQNEAQ. This CDR3 comprises 13 residues.

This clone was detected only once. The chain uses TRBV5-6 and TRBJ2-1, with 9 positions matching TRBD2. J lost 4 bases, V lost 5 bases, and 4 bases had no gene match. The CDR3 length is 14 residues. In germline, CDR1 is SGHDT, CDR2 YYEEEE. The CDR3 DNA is TGTGCCAGCAGGAAAGCGGGGGGTTACAATGAGCAGTTCTTC. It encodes CASRKAGGYNEQFF.

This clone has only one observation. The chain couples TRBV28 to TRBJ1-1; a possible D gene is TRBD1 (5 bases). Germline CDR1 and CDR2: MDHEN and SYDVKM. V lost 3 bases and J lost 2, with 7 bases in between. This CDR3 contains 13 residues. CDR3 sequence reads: CASSFQGNTEAFF. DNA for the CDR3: TGTGCCAGCAGTTTTCAGGGAAACACTGAAGCTTTCTTT.

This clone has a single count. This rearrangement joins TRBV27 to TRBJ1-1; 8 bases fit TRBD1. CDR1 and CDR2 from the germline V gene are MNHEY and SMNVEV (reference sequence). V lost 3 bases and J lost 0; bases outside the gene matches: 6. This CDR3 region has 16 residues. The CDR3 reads CASSFRQGWMNTEAFF. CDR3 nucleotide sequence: TGTGCCAGCAGTTTCCGACAGGGGTGGATGAACACTGAAGCTTTCTTT.